This T cell receptor beta chain is from a study of cytomegalovirus exposure and HLA in healthy donors. Study information: The Caucasian-associated ancestry cluster contained 81% of the roughly 390 genotyped donors.

The ends lost 8 bases at V and 6 bases at J; junction bases unmatched: 12. The germline V gene has CDR1 MDHEN and CDR2 SYDVKM. The CDR3 consists of 15 residues. Points on this clone: As yet, its antigen is unknown.

Points from the study as a whole: Several of the most significant clusters appeared, in a later analysis, to be linked to common viral pathogens. Specific recognition of CMV antigens was confirmed in vitro for three chains (all CMV-associated).

It was healthy bone marrow donors who served as donors. Researchers ran the PCR with 60 Vbeta and 13 Jbeta primers. Assay used: immunoSEQ multiplex PCR; TCRdb lists only in-frame clones, some missing. The profile covers some 180,000 clones, with around 80% appearing a single time and around 1.7% taken by the ten largest. The sequencing input was PBMCs. The rearrangement links TRBV28 to TRBJ2-1; 8 nucleotides align to TRBD2. This sequence was found in a woman younger than 30 in good health and CMV-seronegative. CDR3 DNA sequence: TGTGCCAGCCACCTGCTAGCGGGCCTTGCCAATGAGCAGTTCTTC. This sequence encodes CASHLLAGLANEQFF.